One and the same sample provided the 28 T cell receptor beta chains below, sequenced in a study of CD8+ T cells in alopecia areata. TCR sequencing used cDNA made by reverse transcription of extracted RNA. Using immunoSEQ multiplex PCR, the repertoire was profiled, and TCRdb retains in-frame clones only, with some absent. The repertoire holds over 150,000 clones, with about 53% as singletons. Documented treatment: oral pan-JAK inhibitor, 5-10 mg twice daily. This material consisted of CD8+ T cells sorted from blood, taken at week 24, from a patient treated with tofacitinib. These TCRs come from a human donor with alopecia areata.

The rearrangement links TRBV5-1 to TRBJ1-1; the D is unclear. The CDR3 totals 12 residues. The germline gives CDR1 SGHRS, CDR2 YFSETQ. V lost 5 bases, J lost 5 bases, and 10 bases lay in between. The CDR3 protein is CASSYVGTEAFF. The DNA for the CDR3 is TGCGCCAGCAGTTACGTAGGGACTGAAGCTTTCTTT.

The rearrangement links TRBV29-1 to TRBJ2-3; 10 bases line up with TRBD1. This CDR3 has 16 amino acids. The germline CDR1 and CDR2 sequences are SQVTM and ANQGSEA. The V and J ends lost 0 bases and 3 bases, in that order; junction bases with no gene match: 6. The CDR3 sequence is CSVEDAGTGETDTQYF. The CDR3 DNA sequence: TGCAGCGTTGAAGATGCTGGGACAGGGGAGACAGATACGCAGTATTTT.

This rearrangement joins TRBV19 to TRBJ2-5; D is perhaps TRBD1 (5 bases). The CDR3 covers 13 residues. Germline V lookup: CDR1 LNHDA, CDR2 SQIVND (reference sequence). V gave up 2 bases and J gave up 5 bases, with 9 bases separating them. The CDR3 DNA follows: TGTGCCAGTAGTATAAGACAGTTGGAGACCCAGTACTTC. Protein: CASSIRQLETQYF.

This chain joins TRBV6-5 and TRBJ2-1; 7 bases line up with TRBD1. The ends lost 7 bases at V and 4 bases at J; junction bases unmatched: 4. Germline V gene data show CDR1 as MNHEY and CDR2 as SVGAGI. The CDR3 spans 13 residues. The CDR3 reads CASTAGGYNEQFF. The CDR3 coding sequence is TGTGCCAGCACGGCAGGGGGTTACAATGAGCAGTTCTTC.

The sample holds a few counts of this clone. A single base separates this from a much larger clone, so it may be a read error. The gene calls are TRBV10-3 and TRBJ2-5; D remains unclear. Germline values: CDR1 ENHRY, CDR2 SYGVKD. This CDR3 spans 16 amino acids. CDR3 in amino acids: CAISESGSARTYEQHF. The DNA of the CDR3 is TGTGCCATCAGTGAGTCTGGGTCGGCGCGGACCTACGAGCAGCACTTC.

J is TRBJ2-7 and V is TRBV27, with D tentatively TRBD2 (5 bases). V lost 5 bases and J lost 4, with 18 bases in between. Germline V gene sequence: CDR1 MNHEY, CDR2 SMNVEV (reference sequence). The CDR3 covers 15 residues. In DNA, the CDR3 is TGTGCCAGCAGTCACCGGAGAGGGAACGTGTACGAGCAGTACTTC. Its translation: CASSHRRGNVYEQYF.

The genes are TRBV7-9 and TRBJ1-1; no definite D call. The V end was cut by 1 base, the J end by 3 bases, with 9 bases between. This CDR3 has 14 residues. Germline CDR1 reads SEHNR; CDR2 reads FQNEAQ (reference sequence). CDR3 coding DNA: TGTGCCAGCAGCTTAGTTCCGGCGGACACTGAAGCTTTCTTT. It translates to CASSLVPADTEAFF.

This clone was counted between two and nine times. CDR3 DNA sequence: TGCGCCAGCAGTGAGTCGAAGGGCACCTCTAACTATGGCTACACCTTC. This encodes CASSESKGTSNYGYTF. The J gene is TRBJ1-2, the V gene TRBV10-2; D ambiguous. CDR1 and CDR2 from the germline V gene are WSHSY and SAAADI. This CDR3 is built from 16 residues. V lost 0 bases and J 0 bases, leaving 11 bases between the germline ends.

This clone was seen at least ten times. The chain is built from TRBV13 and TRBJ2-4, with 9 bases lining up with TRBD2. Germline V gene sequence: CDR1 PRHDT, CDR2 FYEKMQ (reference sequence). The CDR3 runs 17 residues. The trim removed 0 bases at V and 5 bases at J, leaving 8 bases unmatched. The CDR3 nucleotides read TGTGCCAGCAGCTTAGGCCCCAGCGGGGGGCCCCAAAACATTCAGTACTTC. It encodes CASSLGPSGGPQNIQYF.

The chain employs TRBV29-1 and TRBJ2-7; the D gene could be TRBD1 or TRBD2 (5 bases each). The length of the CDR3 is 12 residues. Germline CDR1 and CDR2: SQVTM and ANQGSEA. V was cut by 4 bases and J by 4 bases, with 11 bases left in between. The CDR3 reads CSVGAREYEQYF. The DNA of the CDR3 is TGCAGCGTTGGTGCCAGGGAGTACGAGCAGTACTTC.

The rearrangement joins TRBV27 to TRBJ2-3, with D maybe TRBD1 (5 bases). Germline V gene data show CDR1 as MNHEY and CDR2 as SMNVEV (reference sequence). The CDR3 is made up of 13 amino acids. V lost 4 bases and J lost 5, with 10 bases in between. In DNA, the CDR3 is TGTGCCAGCAGTTCTCCTAGGGGAGATACGCAGTATTTT. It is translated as CASSSPRGDTQYF.

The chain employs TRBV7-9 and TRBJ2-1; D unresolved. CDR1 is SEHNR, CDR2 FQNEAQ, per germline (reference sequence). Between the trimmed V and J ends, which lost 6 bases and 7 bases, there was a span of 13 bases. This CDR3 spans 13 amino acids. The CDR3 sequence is CASSQITENEQFF. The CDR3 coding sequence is TGTGCCAGCAGTCAGATCACGGAGAATGAGCAGTTCTTC.

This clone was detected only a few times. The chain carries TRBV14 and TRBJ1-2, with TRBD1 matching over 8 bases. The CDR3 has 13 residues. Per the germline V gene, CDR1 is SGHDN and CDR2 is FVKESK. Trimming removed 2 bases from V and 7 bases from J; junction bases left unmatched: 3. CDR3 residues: CASSQTTGGGYTF. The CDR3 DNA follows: TGTGCCAGCAGCCAAACAACAGGGGGTGGCTACACCTTC.

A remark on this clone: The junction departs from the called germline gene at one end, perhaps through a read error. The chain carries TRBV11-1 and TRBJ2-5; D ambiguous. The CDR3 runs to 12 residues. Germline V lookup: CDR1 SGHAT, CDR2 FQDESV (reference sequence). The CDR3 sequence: CASSLDHETQYF. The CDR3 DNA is TGTGCCAGCAGCTTAGACCACGAGACCCAGTACTTC.

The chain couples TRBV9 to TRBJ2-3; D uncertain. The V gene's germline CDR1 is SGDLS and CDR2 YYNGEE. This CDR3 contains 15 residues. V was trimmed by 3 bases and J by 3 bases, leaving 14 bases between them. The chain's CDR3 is CASSGDGPPTDTQYF. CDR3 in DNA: TGTGCCAGCAGCGGAGACGGACCGCCGACAGATACGCAGTATTTT.

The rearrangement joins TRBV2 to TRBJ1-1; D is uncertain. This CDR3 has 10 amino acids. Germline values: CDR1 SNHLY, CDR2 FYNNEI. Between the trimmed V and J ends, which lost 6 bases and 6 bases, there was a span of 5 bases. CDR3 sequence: CASSGPEAFF. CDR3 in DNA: TGTGCCAGCAGCGGGCCTGAAGCTTTCTTT.

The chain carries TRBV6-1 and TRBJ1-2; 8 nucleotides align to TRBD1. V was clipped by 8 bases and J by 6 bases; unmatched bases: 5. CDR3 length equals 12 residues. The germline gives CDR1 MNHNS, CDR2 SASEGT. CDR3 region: CASGGTGNGYTF. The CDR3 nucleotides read TGTGCCAGCGGCGGGACAGGAAATGGCTACACCTTC.

CDR3 nucleotide sequence: TGTGCCAGCAGCCCGAATATATTGACAGAGGGTGGCTATGGCTACACCTTC. Amino acid sequence: CASSPNILTEGGYGYTF. The rearrangement joins TRBV5-6 to TRBJ1-2; D may be TRBD1 (5 bases). Per the germline V gene, CDR1 is SGHDT and CDR2 is YYEEEE. Between the trimmed V and J ends, which lost 4 bases and 4 bases, there was a span of 23 bases. This CDR3 is 17 amino acids long.

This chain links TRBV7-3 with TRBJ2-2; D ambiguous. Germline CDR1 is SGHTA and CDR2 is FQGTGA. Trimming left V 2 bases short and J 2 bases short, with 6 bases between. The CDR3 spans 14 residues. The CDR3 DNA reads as TGTGCCAGCAGCTTACTCGAAAACACCGGGGAGCTGTTTTTT. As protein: CASSLLENTGELFF.

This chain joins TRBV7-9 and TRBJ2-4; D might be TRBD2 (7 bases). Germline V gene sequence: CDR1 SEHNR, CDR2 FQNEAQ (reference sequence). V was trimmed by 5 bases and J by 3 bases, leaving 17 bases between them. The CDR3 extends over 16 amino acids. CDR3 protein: CASSRTGGAGKNIQYF. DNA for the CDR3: TGTGCCAGCAGCCGCACGGGGGGCGCGGGCAAAAACATTCAGTACTTC. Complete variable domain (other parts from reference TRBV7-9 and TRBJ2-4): DTGVSQNPRHKITKRGQNVTFRCDPISEHNRLYWYRQTLGQGPEFLTYFQNEAQLEKSRLLSDRFSAERPKGSFSTLEIQRTEQGDSAMYLCASSRTGGAGKNIQYFGAGTRLSVL.

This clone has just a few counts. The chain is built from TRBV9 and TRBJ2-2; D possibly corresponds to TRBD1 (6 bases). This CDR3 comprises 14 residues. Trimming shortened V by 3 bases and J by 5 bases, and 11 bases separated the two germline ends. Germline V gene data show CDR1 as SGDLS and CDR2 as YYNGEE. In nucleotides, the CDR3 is TGTGCCAGCAGCGCGCCCACAGGGACCGGGGAGCTGTTTTTT. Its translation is CASSAPTGTGELFF.

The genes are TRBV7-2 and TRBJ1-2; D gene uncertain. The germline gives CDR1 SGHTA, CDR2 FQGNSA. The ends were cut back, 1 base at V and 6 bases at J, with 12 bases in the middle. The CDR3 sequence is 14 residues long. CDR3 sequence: CASSLGGGRDGYTF. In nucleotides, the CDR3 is TGTGCCAGCAGCTTAGGGGGAGGGAGGGATGGCTACACCTTC.

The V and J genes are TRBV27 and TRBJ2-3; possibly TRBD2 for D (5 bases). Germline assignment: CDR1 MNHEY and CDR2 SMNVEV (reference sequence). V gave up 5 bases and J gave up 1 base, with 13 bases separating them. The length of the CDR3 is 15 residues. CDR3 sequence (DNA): TGTGCCAGCAGTATCCTAGCTTCCCGCACAGATACGCAGTATTTT. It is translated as CASSILASRTDTQYF.

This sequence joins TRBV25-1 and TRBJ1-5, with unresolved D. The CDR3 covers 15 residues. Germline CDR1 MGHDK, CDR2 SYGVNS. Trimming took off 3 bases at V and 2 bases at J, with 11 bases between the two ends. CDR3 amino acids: CASSDGPGGNQPQHF. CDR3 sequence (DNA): TGTGCCAGCAGTGATGGTCCCGGGGGCAATCAGCCCCAGCATTTT.

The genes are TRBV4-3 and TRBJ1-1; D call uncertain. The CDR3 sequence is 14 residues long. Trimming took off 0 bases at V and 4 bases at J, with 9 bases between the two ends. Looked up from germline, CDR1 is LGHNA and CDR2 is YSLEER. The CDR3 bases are TGCGCCAGCAGCCAAGATCTGGGTCTCACTGAAGCTTTCTTT. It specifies CASSQDLGLTEAFF.

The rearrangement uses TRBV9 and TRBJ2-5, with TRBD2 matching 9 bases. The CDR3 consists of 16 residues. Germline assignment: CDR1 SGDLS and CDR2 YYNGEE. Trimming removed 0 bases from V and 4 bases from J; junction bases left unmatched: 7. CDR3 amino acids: CASSVEPSGVGETQYF. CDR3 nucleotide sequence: TGTGCCAGCAGCGTAGAGCCTAGCGGGGTCGGAGAGACCCAGTACTTC.

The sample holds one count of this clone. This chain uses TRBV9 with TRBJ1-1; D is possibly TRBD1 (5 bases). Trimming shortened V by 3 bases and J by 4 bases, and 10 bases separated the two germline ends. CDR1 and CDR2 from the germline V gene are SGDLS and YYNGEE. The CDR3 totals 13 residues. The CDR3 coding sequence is TGTGCCAGCAGCGGGGGCGACGGCACTGAAGCTTTCTTT. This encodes CASSGGDGTEAFF.

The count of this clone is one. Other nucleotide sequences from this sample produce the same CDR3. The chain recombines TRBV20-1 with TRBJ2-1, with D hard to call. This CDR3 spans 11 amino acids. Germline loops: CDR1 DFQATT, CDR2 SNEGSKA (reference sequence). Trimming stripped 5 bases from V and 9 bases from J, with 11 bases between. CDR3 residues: CSAQREAEQFF. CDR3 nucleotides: TGCAGTGCTCAGAGAGAAGCTGAGCAGTTCTTC.